Here is one T cell receptor beta chain with its context. The naive CD8 population came from CD45RO-negative cells selected for CCR7, without terminally differentiated effector memory CD45RA+ cells. This specimen comes from a study of shared clonotypes between healthy human individuals. This CDR3 has 14 amino acids. V lost 6 bases and J lost 11; bases outside the gene matches: 12. Germline lookup yields CDR1 MNHNS and CDR2 SASEGT. The assay was immunoSEQ multiplex PCR, and TCRdb's table has in-frame clones only and misses some. The table includes around 650,000 clones, approximately 96% detected once. The source material was naive CD8+ T cells sorted from blood. This clonotype was sampled from a young woman in good health. J is TRBJ2-1 and V is TRBV6-1; 8 bases match TRBD2. The CDR3 DNA reads as TGTGCCAGCAGGGAGCGGGAGCGGAGTATGAAGCAGTTCTTC. Residues: CASRERERSMKQFF.